This T cell receptor beta chain was documented in a study of blood T cell repertoires in COVID-19. The CDR3 loop spans 14 amino acids. V shed 5 bases, J shed 5 bases, and the junction held 6 bases outside the gene matches. Germline V gene data show CDR1 as MNHEY and CDR2 as SVGEGT. TCRdb's copy holds only in-frame clones and misses some; the assay was immunoSEQ multiplex PCR. Of just over 150,000 clones in the sample, about four fifths were seen once. Input material: peripheral blood. The chain carries TRBV6-2 or TRBV6-3 and TRBJ1-1; 9 nucleotides align to TRBD1. The receptor comes from a man aged 55-75 years with acute or convalescent COVID-19. The CDR3 sequence: CASSASGQGTEAFF. The CDR3 DNA reads TGTGCCAGCAGTGCCAGCGGACAGGGGACTGAAGCTTTCTTT.